This T cell receptor (beta chain) stems from a study of T cells in Graves' hyperthyroidism and ophthalmopathy. This clonotype was recorded many times. Its specificity is not known. Diagnosis rested on symptoms, serum thyroxine and TRAb, thyroid ultrasound, and orbital computed tomography. There were TCR beta CDR3 regions amplified from RNA transcripts. With the HTBI primer set, the TCR CDR3 went through a first round of RT-PCR. TCRdb ran MiXCR on the multiplex PCR reads and lists one entry per CDR3 protein. Altogether some 620,000 distinct CDR3 sequences are present, 16% being singletons, with the ten largest covering over 3.5%. Overall study results and limits: Most thyroid-expanded clonotypes above 0.001 were also found in blood.

V lost 5 bases to trimming and J lost 6 bases, with 17 bases between them. The length of the CDR3 is 14 residues. The germline V gene has CDR1 MDHEN and CDR2 SYDVKM. The chain uses TRBV28 and TRBJ2-7; tentative D call: TRBD2 (5 bases). This TCR came from a woman aged 25 to 45 with Graves' hyperthyroidism. The sequenced sample consisted of blood. Written as DNA, the CDR3 is TGTGCCAGCAGTCAGAGAGGGTCTATGCGCGAGCAGTACTTC. Amino acid sequence: CASSQRGSMREQYF.